The clone carrying this TCR beta chain was found a few times. The antigen is not known. V was cut by 0 bases and J by 0 bases, with 9 bases left in between. The germline V gene has CDR1 SGHRS and CDR2 YFSETQ. The CDR3 has 15 residues. Attachment of unique molecular identifiers to individual cDNA molecules was performed. TCRdb re-called the 5' RACE reads with MiXCR, one entry per CDR3 protein. The data contain tens of thousands of distinct CDR3 sequences, under 13% of them singletons. These data originate in a study of early T cells in non-severe SARS-CoV-2 infection. Study context: Bulk RNA taken from unsorted whole blood was sequenced, leaving chains unpaired.

Findings and limits, study-wide: Lookups in VDJdb leaned toward anti-spike CD8 responses and missed private and CD4 specificities.

The J gene is TRBJ1-1, the V gene TRBV5-1, with a weak D call TRBD1 (5 bases). The receptor's source is an adult who was a healthcare worker with PCR-confirmed SARS-CoV-2 infection or an uninfected control (not recorded which). The sample taken for sequencing was whole blood. The CDR3 nucleotides read TGCGCCAGCAGCTTGGGGAGGGGAATGAACACTGAAGCTTTCTTT. It specifies CASSLGRGMNTEAFF.